This TCR beta chain is from a study of identical twins. Regarding the study as a whole: A lower insertion count was a feature of abundant cord blood beta clonotypes, with no such feature in memory repertoires. Weaker excess sharing between twins was seen in beta out-of-frame sequences. The study reached conclusions through statistical analysis that was cross-sectional, not following the same donors. A partial confounding effect on zero-insertion analyses could come from invariant MAIT and iNKT cells.

One entry per CDR3 protein results from TCRdb running MiXCR on the 5' RACE reads. This sample has around 1.7 million distinct CDR3 sequences; around a third occur once, and the top ten carry about 0.25%. Germline-derived CDR1 and CDR2 are SGHTA and FQGNSA. V was shortened by 6 bases and J by 4 bases, with 17 bases between the two germline ends. The length of the CDR3 is 15 residues. Details on this clonotype: Its specificity is unknown.

This TCR was recovered from a newborn girl in good health. The chain employs TRBV7-2 and TRBJ2-3; D unclear. What was sequenced was cord blood. CDR3 DNA sequence: TGTGCCAGCAGTTATGGCGACTGGCCCCCAGATACGCAGTATTTT. Residues: CASSYGDWPPDTQYF.